The 25 T cell receptor beta chains in this list originate from one sample, sequenced in a study of blood T cell repertoires in COVID-19. Method: immunoSEQ multiplex PCR; TCRdb's copy keeps in-frame clones and lacks some. The sample consists of under 200,000 clones, 75% to 90% of them appearing once. The source material was PBMCs or T cells enriched from blood (not recorded which). The receptor set was obtained from a woman younger than 30 who had recovered from COVID-19.

This clone was counted a single time. This sequence joins TRBV28 and TRBJ1-5, with D possibly TRBD1 on 6 matching bases. The V and J ends lost 5 bases and 1 base respectively, with 15 bases between them. This CDR3 region has 16 residues. Germline-derived CDR1 and CDR2 are MDHEN and SYDVKM. The CDR3 nucleotides read TGTGCCAGCAGTCGCAAGTTTAGGGGGAGCAATCAGCCCCAGCATTTT. Its translation: CASSRKFRGSNQPQHF. Full variable domain (outside the CDR3, taken from reference TRBV28 and TRBJ1-5): DVKVTQSSRYLVKRTGEKVFLECVQDMDHENMFWYRQDPGLGLRLIYFSYDVKMKEKGDIPEGYSVSREKKERFSLILESASTNQTSMYLCASSRKFRGSNQPQHFGDGTRLSIL.

The V gene is TRBV19, the J gene TRBJ2-7, with 7 bases aligning to TRBD1. CDR3 length: 16 amino acids. After removal of 4 bases from V and 3 bases from J, the junction contained 12 bases not matched to a gene. Germline CDR1 is LNHDA and CDR2 is SQIVND (reference sequence). The CDR3 bases are TGTGCCAGTAGTACCTACCCTCCGGGACAGTTCTACGAGCAGTACTTC. Residues: CASSTYPPGQFYEQYF. The entire variable domain, with the rest obtained from reference TRBV19 and TRBJ2-7, is as follows: DGGITQSPKYLFRKEGQNVTLSCEQNLNHDAMYWYRQDPGQGLRLIYYSQIVNDFQKGDIAEGYSVSREKKESFPLTVTSAQKNPTAFYLCASSTYPPGQFYEQYFGPGTRLTVT.

The CDR3 DNA follows: TGTGCCAGTAGTATAGGGGACAGGTTTTTGAATGAGCAGTTCTTC. Encoded protein: CASSIGDRFLNEQFF. The chain links TRBV19 to TRBJ2-1, with 8 bases identical to TRBD1. V lost 1 base to trimming and J lost 7 bases; unmatched junction nucleotides: 6. The CDR3 sequence is 15 residues long. Germline CDR1 is LNHDA and CDR2 is SQIVND (reference sequence). Full variable domain (missing parts from reference TRBV19 and TRBJ2-1): DGGITQSPKYLFRKEGQNVTLSCEQNLNHDAMYWYRQDPGQGLRLIYYSQIVNDFQKGDIAEGYSVSREKKESFPLTVTSAQKNPTAFYLCASSIGDRFLNEQFFGPGTRLTVL.

CDR3 nucleotide sequence: TGTGCCAGCAGTGAAGTCAGAGGAGGTTGGGGTGAAGCTTTCTTT. Translating gives CASSEVRGGWGEAFF. The V and J genes are TRBV2 and TRBJ1-1; D ambiguous. Per germline, CDR1 SNHLY and CDR2 FYNNEI. V was cut by 1 base and J by 7 bases, with 16 bases left in between. The CDR3 has 15 amino acids.

This clone was counted only a few times. Here the CDR3 DNA reads TGTGCCAGCGGGGTTGGGTCAGACAGGCGTTCTTCACCCCTCCACTTT. Translation gives CASGVGSDRRSSPLHF. The gene calls are TRBV27 and TRBJ1-6; D is possibly TRBD1 (6 bases). The V end lost 8 bases, the J end lost 9 bases, and 23 bases lay between the germline ends. Germline loops: CDR1 MNHEY, CDR2 SMNVEV (reference sequence). This CDR3 has 16 residues.

This chain joins TRBV15 and TRBJ1-4; tentatively, D is TRBD1 (5 bases). V shed 2 bases and J shed 8 bases, with 15 bases lying between them. The CDR3 runs to 15 residues. Germline loops: CDR1 LNHNV, CDR2 YYDKDF (reference sequence). CDR3: CATSRNQGNREKLFF. The CDR3 coding sequence is TGTGCCACCAGCAGAAATCAGGGAAATAGGGAAAAACTGTTTTTT.

This clone appeared a single time. V and J are TRBV5-1 and TRBJ2-1, with a tentative D call TRBD2 (5 bases). Germline loops: CDR1 SGHRS, CDR2 YFSETQ. The CDR3 has 12 amino acids. Trimming cost V 2 bases and J 8 bases, with 8 bases left between them. In DNA form, the CDR3 reads TGCGCCAGCAGCTTTAGCGCTTATGAGCAGTTCTTC. The encoded protein is CASSFSAYEQFF.

The chain joins TRBV28 to TRBJ2-3; D unresolved. CDR3 length: 13 residues. Trimming took 4 bases from V and 6 from J, leaving 11 bases between them. Per the germline V gene, CDR1 is MDHEN and CDR2 is SYDVKM. As DNA, the CDR3 is TGTGCCAGCAGTTACCCTCACGGGGATACGCAGTATTTT. Encoded protein: CASSYPHGDTQYF.

The V call is TRBV28, the J call TRBJ2-1; D call uncertain. This CDR3 spans 14 amino acids. With 1 base removed from V and 8 bases from J, the gap between germline ends came to 12 bases. Germline-derived CDR1 and CDR2 are MDHEN and SYDVKM. The CDR3 spells CASSLFQTPHEQFF. The CDR3 nucleotides read TGTGCCAGCAGTTTATTTCAGACACCCCATGAGCAGTTCTTC.

CDR3: CASSQVASNEQFF. CDR3 nucleotide sequence: TGCGCCAGCAGCCAAGTAGCGAGCAATGAGCAGTTCTTC. The chain employs TRBV4-1 and TRBJ2-1; D is perhaps TRBD2 (5 bases). This CDR3 is 13 amino acids long. V lost 1 base to trimming and J lost 6 bases, with 7 bases between them. Per the germline V gene, CDR1 is MGHRA and CDR2 is YSYEKL.

The CDR3 DNA sequence: TGTGCCAGCTCCCCCGGCGGGTTTGTCGAGCAGTACTTC. Its translation is CASSPGGFVEQYF. The chain joins TRBV2 to TRBJ2-7; D might be TRBD2 (5 bases). The CDR3 has 13 residues. V was clipped by 8 bases and J by 6 bases, with 17 bases between them. Germline V CDR1 and CDR2: SNHLY, FYNNEI.

V and J are TRBV7-9 and TRBJ1-2; possible D gene TRBD1, 5 bases. CDR1 is SEHNR, CDR2 FQNEAQ, per germline (reference sequence). CDR3 length: 15 amino acids. Trimming pared 5 bases from V and 0 bases from J, leaving 13 bases between. The CDR3 DNA reads TGTGCCAGCAGCCGACAGACGCCAGCTAACTATGGCTACACCTTC. This translates into CASSRQTPANYGYTF.

The V gene is TRBV25-1, the J gene TRBJ1-3; a possible D gene is TRBD1 (5 bases). The CDR3 has 16 amino acids. V gave up 4 bases and J gave up 1 base, with 14 bases separating them. Germline V gene lookup returns CDR1 MGHDK and CDR2 SYGVNS. The CDR3 DNA reads TGTGCCAGCAGTGCTCAGGGTTTTACGTCTGGAAACACCATATATTTT. Protein: CASSAQGFTSGNTIYF.

This clone appeared a single time. V and J are TRBV19 and TRBJ1-1; D unresolved. CDR3 size: 13 residues. With 5 bases removed from V and 0 bases from J, the gap between germline ends came to 7 bases. CDR1 and CDR2 (germline): LNHDA, SQIVND (reference sequence). CDR3 in amino acids: CASSFNMNTEAFF. In DNA form, the CDR3 reads TGTGCCAGTAGTTTCAACATGAACACTGAAGCTTTCTTT.

This clone has just a few counts. V gene TRBV5-8 combines with J gene TRBJ1-2; D perhaps matches TRBD1 (5 bases). Germline V gives CDR1 SGHTS, CDR2 YDEGEE. The CDR3 length is 14 residues. V lost 0 bases and J 6 bases, leaving 12 bases between the germline ends. The DNA for the CDR3 is TGTGCCAGCAGCTTGGATGTTAGGGGTAATGGCTACACCTTC. It yields the protein CASSLDVRGNGYTF.

The genes are TRBV5-6 and TRBJ2-7; tentative D call: TRBD1 (5 bases). The ends were cut back, 3 bases at V and 7 bases at J, with 14 bases in the middle. CDR3 size: 13 residues. CDR1 and CDR2 from the germline V gene are SGHDT and YYEEEE. CDR3 sequence: CASSWVGLREQYF. The CDR3 nucleotides read TGTGCCAGCAGCTGGGTGGGGCTGCGGGAGCAGTACTTC.

The chain recombines TRBV5-1 with TRBJ1-1; no definite D call. The CDR3 extends over 14 amino acids. Trimming shortened V by 4 bases and J by 1 base, and 11 bases separated the two germline ends. CDR1 and CDR2 from the germline V gene are SGHRS and YFSETQ. The CDR3 region has the DNA TGCGCCAGCAGCGCCGGGATCGGGAACACTGAAGCTTTCTTT. Its protein product is CASSAGIGNTEAFF.

This chain uses TRBV6-1 with TRBJ1-3; a possible D gene is TRBD1 (6 bases). From germline, CDR1 is MNHNS and CDR2 SASEGT. The ends were cut back, 2 bases at V and 4 bases at J, with 9 bases in the middle. CDR3 length: 14 amino acids. CDR3 in amino acids: CASSEPGDGNTIYF. The CDR3 DNA reads TGTGCCAGCAGTGAACCAGGGGACGGAAACACCATATATTTT.

V usage is TRBV18 and J usage is TRBJ1-2, with TRBD1 as a possible D gene (5 bases). This CDR3 spans 14 amino acids. Between the trimmed V and J ends, which lost 5 bases and 8 bases, there was a span of 18 bases. The germline V gene has CDR1 KGHSH and CDR2 LQKENI. CDR3 sequence (DNA): TGTGCCAGCTCAAACGCGGGGCATCTAGACGGCTACACCTTC. It yields the protein CASSNAGHLDGYTF. Complete variable domain (other parts from reference TRBV18 and TRBJ1-2): NAGVMQNPRHLVRRRGQEARLRCSPMKGHSHVYWYRQLPEEGLKFMVYLQKENIIDESGMPKERFSAEFPKEGPSILRIQQVVRGDSAAYFCASSNAGHLDGYTFGSGTRLTVV.

A single count supports this clone. The chain combines TRBV28 with TRBJ2-7, with 8 bases identical to TRBD1. CDR3 length equals 15 residues. Germline V gives CDR1 MDHEN, CDR2 SYDVKM. The J segment lost 2 bases and the V segment lost 3 bases, leaving 6 bases of the junction unmatched. The CDR3 loop reads CASSFLGQGTYEQYF. As DNA, the CDR3 is TGTGCCAGCAGTTTCCTAGGACAGGGTACCTACGAGCAGTACTTC. The full variable domain, with the rest looked up from reference TRBV28 and TRBJ2-7, is DVKVTQSSRYLVKRTGEKVFLECVQDMDHENMFWYRQDPGLGLRLIYFSYDVKMKEKGDIPEGYSVSREKKERFSLILESASTNQTSMYLCASSFLGQGTYEQYFGPGTRLTVT.

This clone was detected once. The chain employs TRBV4-1 and TRBJ2-7; a possible D gene is TRBD1 (6 bases). CDR1 and CDR2 from the germline V gene are MGHRA and YSYEKL. The CDR3 is 15 residues long. V lost 3 bases to trimming and J lost 1 base, with 13 bases between them. CDR3 DNA: TGCGCCAGCAGCCACCTGGGGACACAGTCCTACGAGCAGTACTTC. Translation: CASSHLGTQSYEQYF.

The V gene is TRBV13, the J gene TRBJ2-3; 9 bases match TRBD1. The CDR3 is made up of 16 amino acids. CDR1 is PRHDT, CDR2 FYEKMQ, per germline (reference sequence). The ends lost 5 bases at V and 2 bases at J; junction bases unmatched: 8. CDR3 region: CASSPGDRVLTDTQYF. CDR3 nucleotide sequence: TGTGCCAGCAGCCCTGGGGACAGGGTCCTCACAGATACGCAGTATTTT.

The V gene is TRBV10-3, the J gene TRBJ2-7, with 9 bases that match TRBD2. Germline CDR1 reads ENHRY; CDR2 reads SYGVKD. Trimming removed 4 bases from V and 3 bases from J; junction bases left unmatched: 7. The CDR3 runs to 15 residues. The CDR3 DNA is TGTGCCATCAGTGCCTCACTAGCGGGCAACTACGAGCAGTACTTC. This gives the protein CAISASLAGNYEQYF.

J is TRBJ2-5 and V is TRBV25-1, with D perhaps TRBD2 (7 bases). The germline V gene has CDR1 MGHDK and CDR2 SYGVNS. V lost 8 bases, J lost 1 base, and 20 bases lay in between. The CDR3 contains 16 residues. The CDR3 protein is CASGRGGLIFQETQYF. CDR3 bases: TGTGCCAGCGGGAGGGGGGGACTCATTTTCCAAGAGACCCAGTACTTC.

The chain employs TRBV6-2 or TRBV6-3 and TRBJ2-7; D is unresolved. This CDR3 comprises 15 residues. Trimming cost V 2 bases and J 4 bases, with 15 bases left between them. The germline V gene encodes CDR1 MNHEY and CDR2 SVGEGT. The CDR3 loop is CASSYSRSNSYEQYF. CDR3 sequence (DNA): TGTGCCAGCAGTTACAGCAGGTCAAACAGTTACGAGCAGTACTTC.